One and the same sample provided the 11 T cell receptor beta chains below, sequenced in a study of early T cells in non-severe SARS-CoV-2 infection. Via MiXCR, TCRdb re-called the 5' RACE reads, giving one row per CDR3 protein. Of approximately 65,000 distinct CDR3 sequences in the sample, around 15% were seen once. The specimen sequenced was whole blood. These receptors all stem from an adult who was a healthcare worker with PCR-confirmed SARS-CoV-2 infection or an uninfected control (not recorded which).

The chain employs TRBV6-1 and TRBJ2-3; TRBD1 aligns across 8 bases. The germline V gene encodes CDR1 MNHNS and CDR2 SASEGT. This CDR3 comprises 14 residues. The J segment lost 2 bases and the V segment lost 6 bases, leaving 4 bases of the junction unmatched. CDR3 protein: CASRRQGITDTQYF. The DNA for the CDR3 is TGTGCCAGCAGGAGACAGGGGATCACAGATACGCAGTATTTT.

This clonotype was seen a few times. V gene TRBV29-1 combines with J gene TRBJ2-5, with 8 bases aligning to TRBD1. CDR1 SQVTM and CDR2 ANQGSEA come from the germline V gene. The CDR3 has 13 amino acids. The chain's CDR3 is CAVRTGITETQYF. In nucleotides, the CDR3 is TGCGCCGTACGGACAGGGATCACCGAGACCCAGTACTTC.

The chain carries TRBV2 and TRBJ2-5, with D perhaps TRBD2 (5 bases). The CDR3 runs 13 residues. Germline V gene sequence: CDR1 SNHLY, CDR2 FYNNEI. V gave up 7 bases and J gave up 5 bases, with 14 bases separating them. CDR3 loop: CASKLGMKETQYF. Here the CDR3 DNA reads TGTGCCAGCAAACTCGGGATGAAGGAGACCCAGTACTTC.

The V gene is TRBV12-3 or TRBV12-4, the J gene TRBJ1-4; no definite D call. Trimming cost V 1 base and J 3 bases, with 12 bases left between them. CDR3 length: 16 amino acids. The CDR3 is CASSLVSSSSNEKLFF. In nucleotides, the CDR3 is TGTGCCAGCAGTTTAGTCTCCAGTAGCTCTAATGAAAAACTGTTTTTT.

The sample holds many counts of this clonotype. The chain carries TRBV7-2 and TRBJ1-4; 9 bases agree with TRBD1. The CDR3 has 15 residues. Trimming at V came to 5 bases and at J to 7 bases, leaving 8 bases not matched to a gene. The germline CDR1 and CDR2 sequences are SGHTA and FQGNSA. CDR3 sequence reads: CASSGVQGAREKLFF. The CDR3 nucleotides read TGTGCCAGCAGCGGAGTACAGGGGGCGCGTGAAAAACTGTTTTTT. Full variable domain (outside the CDR3, taken from reference TRBV7-2 and TRBJ1-4): GAGVSQSPSNKVTEKGKDVELRCDPISGHTALYWYRQSLGQGLEFLIYFQGNSAPDKSGLPSDRFSAERTGGSVSTLTIQRTQQEDSAVYLCASSGVQGAREKLFFGSGTQLSVL.

This clonotype was found many times. The chain joins TRBV7-8 to TRBJ2-1, with D uncertain. Germline V gene data show CDR1 as SGHVS and CDR2 as FQNEAQ. With 5 bases removed from V and 12 bases from J, the gap between germline ends came to 17 bases. The CDR3 spans 13 residues. CDR3 in amino acids: CASSLRQPERQFF. The CDR3 nucleotides read TGTGCCAGCAGCCTGCGTCAGCCCGAAAGGCAGTTCTTC.

The genes are TRBV20-1 and TRBJ2-2; TRBD1 matches 8 bases. The length of the CDR3 is 14 residues. The germline CDR1 and CDR2 sequences are DFQATT and SNEGSKA (reference sequence). With V trimmed by 0 bases and J by 7 bases, 4 bases remained unmatched. CDR3 in DNA: TGCAGTGCTAGAGATGACAGGGGTGGCGGGGAGCTGTTTTTT. As protein: CSARDDRGGGELFF.

This rearrangement joins TRBV29-1 to TRBJ2-3; 9 nucleotides agree with TRBD2. Germline V gives CDR1 SQVTM, CDR2 ANQGSEA. J gave up 0 bases and V 6 bases, and 13 bases lay outside the gene matches. The CDR3 is 17 residues long. The CDR3 is CSVMGLAGPTSTDTQYF. DNA for the CDR3: TGCAGCGTCATGGGGCTAGCGGGACCCACTAGCACAGATACGCAGTATTTT.

In its sample, this clonotype was seen a few times. V gene TRBV7-9 combines with J gene TRBJ2-2, with no clear D. Trimming took off 10 bases at V and 3 bases at J, with 3 bases between the two ends. CDR3 size: 10 residues. Germline V gene sequence: CDR1 SEHNR, CDR2 FQNEAQ (reference sequence). The CDR3 nucleotides read TGTGCCACCGACACCGGGGAGCTGTTTTTT. Its protein is CATDTGELFF.

The rearrangement links TRBV14 to TRBJ2-7; a possible D gene is TRBD2 (5 bases). Trimming removed 0 bases from V and 4 bases from J, with 10 bases in between. The CDR3 runs 14 residues. In germline, CDR1 is SGHDN, CDR2 FVKESK. CDR3 in amino acids: CASSQDPGGYEQYF. Here the CDR3 DNA reads TGTGCCAGCAGCCAAGATCCCGGCGGGTACGAGCAGTACTTC.

The J gene is TRBJ2-2, the V gene TRBV10-3, with 10 bases that match TRBD2. Losses at the gene ends were 6 bases for V and 5 bases for J; bases not matched to a gene: 6. Germline V lookup: CDR1 ENHRY, CDR2 SYGVKD. CDR3 length: 15 residues. The CDR3 bases are TGTGCCATCAGACCCGGACTAGCGGAGACCGGGGAGCTGTTTTTT. This translates into CAIRPGLAETGELFF.